What follows are 31 T cell receptor beta chains derived from one specimen sequenced in a study of T-cell reconstitution after alpha-beta-depleted transplantation in children. As it was prepared, the TCRbeta library received unique molecular identifiers. TCRdb reprocessed the PCR reads via MiXCR and lists one record per CDR3 protein. Of about 610,000 distinct CDR3 sequences detected, over 9.5% appear once; the ten largest clones hold less than 5%. Sequenced material: PBMCs from the stem cell graft donor, taken from the stem cell graft. The source of these receptors is a human donor who donated a stem cell graft to a child with acute myeloid leukemia.

In its sample, this clonotype was seen many times. The chain recombines TRBV4-2 with TRBJ2-3, with 9 bases identical to TRBD2. CDR1 and CDR2 from the germline V gene are LGHNA and YNFKEQ. Trimming removed 0 bases from V and 4 bases from J; junction bases left unmatched: 17. The CDR3 sequence is 20 residues long. As DNA, the CDR3 is TGTGCCAGCAGCCAAGAGGGGGGTGCTGGCGGGAGGGCCCTGGCAGATACGCAGTATTTT. This encodes CASSQEGGAGGRALADTQYF.

This chain joins TRBV7-2 and TRBJ1-1; maybe TRBD1 (6 bases). Germline CDR1 reads SGHTA; CDR2 reads FQGNSA. CDR3 length: 13 residues. V was trimmed by 5 bases and J by 3 bases, leaving 10 bases between them. The CDR3 protein is CASSQDSYTEAFF. CDR3 coding DNA: TGTGCCAGCAGCCAGGACAGTTACACTGAAGCTTTCTTT.

The chain couples TRBV6-1 to TRBJ2-5; the match to TRBD1 covers 9 bases. V was pared by 8 bases and J by 5 bases, with 9 bases of the junction left unmatched. The germline gives CDR1 MNHNS, CDR2 SASEGT. This CDR3 is built from 14 residues. The DNA for the CDR3 is TGTGCCAGCGCTACGGGACAGGGTGGGGAGACCCAGTACTTC. Translating it yields CASATGQGGETQYF.

This clonotype was detected many times. CDR3 residues: CSVEIRGRALVDEQFF. The DNA for the CDR3 is TGCAGCGTTGAAATTCGGGGACGGGCCCTAGTTGATGAGCAGTTCTTC. The chain has TRBV29-1 and TRBJ2-1, with D tentatively TRBD1 or TRBD2 (5 bases each). CDR1 is SQVTM and CDR2 is ANQGSEA in the germline V gene. The CDR3 spans 16 residues. V lost 2 bases and J lost 8, with 22 bases in between.

J is TRBJ1-2 and V is TRBV15; D ambiguous. The CDR3 extends over 13 amino acids. Germline V gene sequence: CDR1 LNHNV, CDR2 YYDKDF (reference sequence). Trimming took off 0 bases at V and 7 bases at J, with 9 bases between the two ends. The CDR3 loop is CATSRELDGGYTF. For the CDR3, the DNA is TGTGCCACCAGCAGAGAGTTGGACGGTGGCTACACCTTC.

This clonotype has a handful of counts. The DNA of the CDR3 is TGCAGTGCTATCTTGCCCTGGGACATCAAATCCTACGAGCAGTACTTC. This encodes CSAILPWDIKSYEQYF. The chain has TRBV20-1 and TRBJ2-7, with D tentatively TRBD1 (6 bases). The CDR3 loop spans 16 amino acids. The germline V gene has CDR1 DFQATT and CDR2 SNEGSKA (reference sequence). V lost 4 bases to trimming and J lost 1 base, with 20 bases between them.

The CDR3 loop is CATSRDPGDQPQHF. CDR3 DNA: TGTGCCACCAGCAGAGACCCAGGGGATCAGCCCCAGCATTTT. J is TRBJ1-5 and V is TRBV15, with D maybe TRBD1 (6 bases). CDR3 size: 14 residues. Trimming pared 0 bases from V and 5 bases from J, leaving 8 bases between. CDR1 and CDR2 (germline): LNHNV, YYDKDF (reference sequence).

The chain joins TRBV29-1 to TRBJ2-1; D remains ambiguous. The CDR3 spans 10 residues. Trimming stripped 6 bases from V and 9 bases from J, with 9 bases between. The V gene's germline CDR1 is SQVTM and CDR2 ANQGSEA. CDR3 amino acids: CSVQNSEQFF. In nucleotides, the CDR3 is TGCAGCGTACAAAACAGTGAGCAGTTCTTC.

This clonotype was observed many times. J is TRBJ1-1 and V is TRBV29-1; D might be TRBD1 (6 bases). The V end lost 4 bases, the J end lost 6 bases, and 18 bases lay between the germline ends. Germline V CDR1 and CDR2: SQVTM, ANQGSEA. There are 14 residues in the CDR3. In nucleotides, the CDR3 is TGCAGCGTTGTTAGGGGGGAGGGGACCGCTGAAGCTTTCTTT. Residues: CSVVRGEGTAEAFF. Supplemented by reference TRBV29-1 and TRBJ1-1, the full variable domain reads SAVISQKPSRDICQRGTSLTIQCQVDSQVTMMFWYRQQPGQSLTLIATANQGSEATYESGFVIDKFPISRPNLTFSTLTVSNMSPEDSSIYLCSVVRGEGTAEAFFGQGTRLTVV.

This clonotype appeared many times. The rearrangement uses TRBV4-2 and TRBJ2-7; 13 bases map to TRBD2. Germline CDR1 is LGHNA and CDR2 is YNFKEQ. The CDR3 consists of 15 residues. The V segment lost 6 bases and the J segment 3 bases; nucleotides outside the gene matches: 5. The CDR3 is CASRLGLAGNYEQYF. Written as DNA, the CDR3 is TGTGCCAGCAGGTTGGGACTAGCGGGAAACTACGAGCAGTACTTC.

This clonotype was detected many times. This rearrangement joins TRBV4-3 to TRBJ2-7; 7 bases are shared with TRBD2. CDR1 and CDR2 (germline): LGHNA, YSLEER. The CDR3 covers 12 residues. The V gene end was trimmed by 1 base and the J gene end by 6 bases; junction bases not matched to a gene: 0. CDR3: CASSQGGGEQYF. As DNA, the CDR3 is TGCGCCAGCAGCCAAGGCGGGGGCGAGCAGTACTTC.

This clonotype was recorded at least ten times. The rearrangement uses TRBV5-6 and TRBJ2-1; D not certain. Trimming cost V 2 bases and J 8 bases, with 8 bases left between them. Germline V gene data show CDR1 as SGHDT and CDR2 as YYEEEE. CDR3 length: 12 amino acids. The CDR3 DNA reads TGTGCCAGCAGCTTCTACTGGGATGAGCAGTTCTTC. Protein sequence: CASSFYWDEQFF. Combining the CDR3 with reference TRBV5-6 and TRBJ2-1 gives the whole variable domain DAGVTQSPTHLIKTRGQQVTLRCSPKSGHDTVSWYQQALGQGPQFIFQYYEEEERQRGNFPDRFSGHQFPNYSSELNVNALLLGDSALYLCASSFYWDEQFFGPGTRLTVL.

V and J are TRBV11-3 and TRBJ1-6, with a tentative D call TRBD1 (5 bases). CDR1 is SGHNT, CDR2 YENEEA, per germline. Between the trimmed V and J ends, which lost 1 base and 8 bases, there was a span of 18 bases. The CDR3 is made up of 17 amino acids. The CDR3 nucleotides are TGTGCCAGCAGCTTAGGGGGCAGACGGGATAGGGATTCACCCCTCCACTTT. Translation gives CASSLGGRRDRDSPLHF.

This clonotype was recorded at least ten times. The rearrangement uses TRBV6-2 or TRBV6-3 and TRBJ2-3; D gene unclear. Trimming removed 7 bases from V and 2 bases from J, with 13 bases in between. Germline loops: CDR1 MNHEY, CDR2 SVGEGT. The CDR3 length is 14 residues. The CDR3 DNA follows: TGTGCCAGCATTAAGTCGGGCGTCACAGATACGCAGTATTTT. This encodes CASIKSGVTDTQYF.

This clonotype was counted between two and nine times. The rearrangement uses TRBV7-3 and TRBJ2-3, with D perhaps given as TRBD1 or TRBD2 (5 bases each). The V end was cut by 5 bases, the J end by 0 bases, with 24 bases between. Germline CDR1 SGHTA, CDR2 FQGTGA. This CDR3 is built from 19 residues. CDR3 sequence (DNA): TGTGCCAGCAGCACCCTAAGGACGGGGACGACGCATAGCACAGATACGCAGTATTTT. Its translation: CASSTLRTGTTHSTDTQYF.

This clonotype was found a few times. The J gene is TRBJ2-7, the V gene TRBV28; the D gene could be TRBD1 or TRBD2 (5 bases each). The V end was cut by 8 bases, the J end by 2 bases, with 22 bases between. CDR3 length: 16 amino acids. Per germline, CDR1 MDHEN and CDR2 SYDVKM. This chain's CDR3 is CASQSLGRLFPYEQYF. The CDR3 DNA reads TGTGCCAGCCAATCCTTGGGACGGCTTTTTCCCTACGAGCAGTACTTC.

This clonotype was recorded many times. The CDR3 sequence is CASSAGLAGYNEQFF. The CDR3 bases are TGCGCCAGCAGTGCGGGACTTGCGGGATACAATGAGCAGTTCTTC. The chain joins TRBV4-1 to TRBJ2-1, with D tentatively TRBD2 (6 bases). Trimming shortened V by 6 bases and J by 4 bases, and 16 bases separated the two germline ends. The CDR3 runs 15 residues. Germline V gene lookup returns CDR1 MGHRA and CDR2 YSYEKL.

The J gene is TRBJ2-2, the V gene TRBV12-3 or TRBV12-4; D not resolved. The CDR3 covers 15 residues. With 7 bases removed from V and 0 bases from J, the gap between germline ends came to 12 bases. The CDR3 nucleotides are TGTGCCAGCACTCTCCCCCAGGCGAACACCGGGGAGCTGTTTTTT. Translated, it gives CASTLPQANTGELFF.

This chain uses TRBV7-8 with TRBJ2-7; no definite D call. Germline CDR1 SGHVS, CDR2 FQNEAQ. The CDR3 covers 14 residues. The ends were cut back, 0 bases at V and 3 bases at J, with 9 bases in the middle. Here the CDR3 reads CASSLAAPDYEQYF. CDR3 coding DNA: TGTGCCAGCAGCTTAGCGGCGCCGGACTACGAGCAGTACTTC.

V is TRBV6-5 and J is TRBJ1-1; D unclear. Deletions cut 0 bases from V and 4 bases from J, with 12 bases between. This CDR3 region has 15 residues. Per the germline V gene, CDR1 is MNHEY and CDR2 is SVGAGI. As DNA, the CDR3 is TGTGCCAGCAGTTACTCATTTCTAGAGGGCACTGAAGCTTTCTTT. It is translated as CASSYSFLEGTEAFF.

There are a few counts of this clonotype. V usage is TRBV20-1 and J usage is TRBJ2-1; 7 nucleotides line up with TRBD2. With 3 bases clipped from V and 6 bases from J, the junction kept 11 bases outside the gene matches. CDR3 length equals 15 residues. Germline loops: CDR1 DFQATT, CDR2 SNEGSKA (reference sequence). In DNA, the CDR3 is TGCAGTGCTAGGGGTAGACTAGCCCAAGGCAATGAGCAGTTCTTC. This sequence encodes CSARGRLAQGNEQFF.

This clonotype has ten or more counts. The V gene is TRBV6-5, the J gene TRBJ2-3, with 11 bases that match TRBD2. The CDR3 covers 16 residues. Germline V gene lookup returns CDR1 MNHEY and CDR2 SVGAGI. Trimming removed 5 bases from V and 4 bases from J; junction bases left unmatched: 8. The CDR3 sequence is CASSTNSGRGADTQYF. For the CDR3, the DNA is TGTGCCAGCAGTACCAATAGCGGGAGGGGGGCAGATACGCAGTATTTT.

This clonotype was recorded at least ten times. This chain connects TRBV5-4 to TRBJ2-2; no firm D call. V was pared by 0 bases and J by 6 bases, with 9 bases between. Germline assignment: CDR1 SGHNT and CDR2 YYREEE (reference sequence). The CDR3 loop spans 14 amino acids. CDR3 DNA: TGTGCCAGCAGCTTGGGTCTTGGACCCGGGGAGCTGTTTTTT. Protein sequence: CASSLGLGPGELFF.

The V call is TRBV5-1, the J call TRBJ1-2; 9 bases match TRBD1. Germline-derived CDR1 and CDR2 are SGHRS and YFSETQ. The CDR3 is 18 amino acids. The junction had 11 bases not matched to a gene; V was cut back by 0 bases and J by 2 bases. The DNA of the CDR3 is TGCGCCAGCAGCTTGGACCCTACAGGGGGCGTAGGAAACTATGGCTACACCTTC. As protein: CASSLDPTGGVGNYGYTF.

This clonotype was recorded a few times. The V and J genes are TRBV29-1 and TRBJ2-4; unclear D gene. The CDR3 totals 10 residues. Trimming took off 6 bases at V and 7 bases at J, with 7 bases between the two ends. Looked up from germline, CDR1 is SQVTM and CDR2 is ANQGSEA. The CDR3 DNA reads as TGCAGCGTGGGCCAGAACATTCAGTACTTC. Its protein is CSVGQNIQYF.

This clonotype was recorded a few times. The V call is TRBV29-1, the J call TRBJ2-1; 11 bases agree with TRBD2. From germline, CDR1 is SQVTM and CDR2 ANQGSEA. V lost 4 bases, J lost 12 bases, and 20 bases stayed unmatched. The CDR3 loop spans 17 amino acids. The CDR3 DNA is TGCAGCGTTGGAGTAAATTCCTTTAGCGGGAGGGCCGTTAGGCAGTTCTTC. Translated, it gives CSVGVNSFSGRAVRQFF.

The sample holds a few counts of this clonotype. J is TRBJ1-1 and V is TRBV28, with D unclear. V lost 4 bases, J lost 6 bases, and 12 bases lay in between. The germline gives CDR1 MDHEN, CDR2 SYDVKM. CDR3 length: 13 amino acids. CDR3 loop: CASSSRTRPEAFF. The CDR3 DNA sequence: TGTGCCAGCAGTTCCCGGACCCGCCCTGAAGCTTTCTTT.

This chain connects TRBV29-1 to TRBJ2-3; the D is unclear. V dropped 5 bases and J dropped 4 bases, with 4 bases sitting between them. The CDR3 loop spans 10 amino acids. Per germline, CDR1 SQVTM and CDR2 ANQGSEA. DNA of the CDR3: TGCAGCGTTCGGTCAGATACGCAGTATTTT. Protein sequence: CSVRSDTQYF.

This clonotype showed up just a few times. V is TRBV18 and J is TRBJ2-2; D is ambiguous. Germline values: CDR1 KGHSH, CDR2 LQKENI. The V gene lost 3 bases and the J gene lost 3 bases, with 11 bases spanning the gap. This CDR3 has 15 amino acids. DNA for the CDR3: TGTGCCAGCTCACCCTCCCAGCTCGACACCGGGGAGCTGTTTTTT. It specifies CASSPSQLDTGELFF.

This clonotype was observed many times. The chain has TRBV7-9 and TRBJ1-3, with TRBD1 matching 9 bases. The ends lost 5 bases at V and 4 bases at J; junction bases unmatched: 6. The germline gives CDR1 SEHNR, CDR2 FQNEAQ (reference sequence). The CDR3 consists of 15 residues. CDR3 DNA: TGTGCCAGCAGCCCGGGGACAGGGATGGGAAACACCATATATTTT. Translating gives CASSPGTGMGNTIYF.

This clonotype was detected many times. J is TRBJ2-5 and V is TRBV20-1; TRBD2 agrees at 9 bases. CDR1 is DFQATT and CDR2 is SNEGSKA in the germline V gene (reference sequence). The V gene end was trimmed by 4 bases and the J gene end by 5 bases; junction bases not matched to a gene: 5. This CDR3 spans 13 amino acids. This CDR3 reads CSATREGRETQYF. The DNA for the CDR3 is TGCAGTGCTACGCGGGAGGGCCGGGAGACCCAGTACTTC.